This TCR beta chain stems from a study of patients and donors after allogeneic stem cell transplantation. TCRdb reprocessed the RT-PCR reads with MiXCR, giving one entry per CDR3 protein. The sample consists of some 880,000 distinct CDR3 sequences, approximately 18% of them appearing once. This clonotype was detected a few times. Trimming took 5 bases from V and 0 from J; bases not matched to a gene: 12. Germline CDR1 is SGHTA and CDR2 is FQGNSA. The CDR3 consists of 17 residues. The chain joins TRBV7-2 to TRBJ2-7, with 8 nucleotides matching TRBD2. Specimen: blood, either unsorted or a sorted T cell fraction (not recorded which). This TCR was recovered from a human donor who was either an allogeneic HSCT recipient or a stem cell or donor lymphocyte infusion donor (not recorded which). It is not recorded whose cells these are; they may come from a transplant donor. As DNA, the CDR3 is TGTGCCAGCAGCGCCTTAGCGGGACCAATAATCTCCTACGAGCAGTACTTC. Translated: CASSALAGPIISYEQYF.